The next 22 T cell receptor beta chains were all read from a single sample in a study of shared T cell receptors in the human thymus. The repertoire was sequenced with immunoSEQ multiplex PCR; TCRdb's copy has only in-frame clones and lacks some. The sample gives hundreds of thousands of clones, around 87% of which show up once; roughly 0.0086% is in the top ten. This same sample was also taken into another study, of human thymus T cells.

The sequencing sample was made of thymocytes. The receptors come from a boy in the first two years of life with a congenital heart defect.

This clone was detected only once. V usage is TRBV7-2 and J usage is TRBJ2-1; 11 nucleotides align to TRBD2. This CDR3 comprises 15 residues. The V and J ends lost 2 bases and 8 bases, in that order; junction bases with no gene match: 5. The V gene's germline CDR1 is SGHTA and CDR2 FQGNSA. The CDR3 nucleotides are TGTGCCAGCAGCTTATCTAGCGGGGGGAGGGATGAGCAGTTCTTC. Translated, it gives CASSLSSGGRDEQFF.

The rearrangement links TRBV28 to TRBJ2-1; 8 bases agree with TRBD2. CDR1 and CDR2 from the germline V gene are MDHEN and SYDVKM. There are 18 residues in the CDR3. Losses at the gene ends were 5 bases for V and 3 bases for J; bases not matched to a gene: 15. Here the CDR3 reads CASSTDFRTSGNYNEQFF. As DNA, the CDR3 is TGTGCCAGCAGTACTGATTTTAGAACTAGCGGCAACTACAATGAGCAGTTCTTC.

V and J are TRBV10-3 and TRBJ2-7; 10 bases line up with TRBD1. V trimming: 0 bases; J trimming: 3 bases; junction bases outside the gene matches: 2. Per the germline V gene, CDR1 is ENHRY and CDR2 is SYGVKD. This CDR3 region has 15 residues. CDR3 nucleotide sequence: TGTGCCATCAGTGAGTCCAGGACAGGGGGCTACGAGCAGTACTTC. Its translation: CAISESRTGGYEQYF.

The genes are TRBV5-1 and TRBJ2-1; TRBD2 aligns across 8 bases. The trim removed 4 bases at V and 5 bases at J, leaving 2 bases unmatched. The germline gives CDR1 SGHRS, CDR2 YFSETQ. CDR3 length equals 13 residues. Here the CDR3 DNA reads TGCGCCAGCAGCCCGGGACTAGACAATGAGCAGTTCTTC. Protein sequence: CASSPGLDNEQFF.

DNA of the CDR3: TGTGCCAGCAGCTTAGTGGCAGGGGGCTATGGCTACACCTTC. Protein product: CASSLVAGGYGYTF. This chain links TRBV7-2 with TRBJ1-2; 7 bases align to TRBD1. The V and J ends lost 1 base and 4 bases, in that order; junction bases with no gene match: 3. Looked up from germline, CDR1 is SGHTA and CDR2 is FQGNSA. The CDR3 runs to 14 residues. The entire variable domain, with the rest obtained from reference TRBV7-2 and TRBJ1-2, is as follows: GAGVSQSPSNKVTEKGKDVELRCDPISGHTALYWYRQSLGQGLEFLIYFQGNSAPDKSGLPSDRFSAERTGGSVSTLTIQRTQQEDSAVYLCASSLVAGGYGYTFGSGTRLTVV.

This clone was recorded once. The chain employs TRBV7-6 and TRBJ2-7; 8 bases fit TRBD1. The CDR3 is made up of 16 amino acids. With V trimmed by 3 bases and J by 0 bases, 7 bases remained unmatched. Germline assignment: CDR1 SGHVS and CDR2 FNYEAQ. CDR3 sequence: CASSFQGTGNSYEQYF. The CDR3 DNA reads as TGTGCCAGCAGCTTCCAAGGGACAGGCAACTCCTACGAGCAGTACTTC. Full variable domain (remainder filled in from reference TRBV7-6 and TRBJ2-7): GAGVSQSPRYKVTKRGQDVALRCDPISGHVSLYWYRQALGQGPEFLTYFNYEAQQDKSGLPNDRFSAERPEGSISTLTIQRTEQRDSAMYRCASSFQGTGNSYEQYFGPGTRLTVT.

The chain employs TRBV28 and TRBJ2-7; TRBD1 matches at 10 bases. Germline V gene sequence: CDR1 MDHEN, CDR2 SYDVKM. The CDR3 extends over 15 amino acids. The V and J ends lost 6 bases and 3 bases, in that order; junction bases with no gene match: 8. The CDR3 DNA follows: TGTGCCAGCAGCCAACCCGGGACAGGGGACTACGAGCAGTACTTC. Protein: CASSQPGTGDYEQYF.

V gene TRBV28 combines with J gene TRBJ2-3; D is perhaps TRBD1 (6 bases). The CDR3 extends over 14 amino acids. Deletions cut 5 bases from V and 2 bases from J, with 11 bases between. Germline V CDR1 and CDR2: MDHEN, SYDVKM. The CDR3 bases are TGTGCCAGCAGTACCGGACAGAACACAGATACGCAGTATTTT. Translated, it gives CASSTGQNTDTQYF.

The chain carries TRBV30 and TRBJ1-5; TRBD1 might be the D (6 bases). The CDR3 sequence is 15 residues long. Trimming stripped 1 base from V and 6 bases from J, with 16 bases between. Germline V gives CDR1 GTSNPN, CDR2 SVGIG (reference sequence). This chain's CDR3 is CAWSENREPGQPQHF. DNA for the CDR3: TGTGCCTGGAGTGAAAACAGGGAACCGGGTCAGCCCCAGCATTTT.

The J gene is TRBJ2-1, the V gene TRBV7-9; 8 nucleotides line up with TRBD1. J was trimmed by 5 bases and V by 4 bases; bases with no gene match: 10. This CDR3 has 16 residues. The germline V gene has CDR1 SEHNR and CDR2 FQNEAQ (reference sequence). The CDR3 loop reads CASSSAGGPRHNEQFF. In DNA, the CDR3 is TGTGCCAGCAGCTCTGCAGGGGGCCCCCGGCACAATGAGCAGTTCTTC.

The CDR3 here is CASSLVPGTSEQYF. CDR3 bases: TGTGCCAGCAGCTTAGTCCCAGGGACTAGCGAGCAGTACTTC. V is TRBV7-9 and J is TRBJ2-7; 8 nucleotides align to TRBD2. The CDR3 is made up of 14 amino acids. V dropped 1 base and J dropped 6; count of bases not matched to a gene: 5. Germline V CDR1 and CDR2: SEHNR, FQNEAQ (reference sequence). The variable domain in full, completed from reference TRBV7-9 and TRBJ2-7, reads DTGVSQNPRHKITKRGQNVTFRCDPISEHNRLYWYRQTLGQGPEFLTYFQNEAQLEKSRLLSDRFSAERPKGSFSTLEIQRTEQGDSAMYLCASSLVPGTSEQYFGPGTRLTVT.

V usage is TRBV27 and J usage is TRBJ2-3; tentative D call: TRBD2 (5 bases). This CDR3 contains 14 residues. Trimming shortened V by 4 bases and J by 14 bases, and 22 bases separated the two germline ends. Germline V CDR1 and CDR2: MNHEY, SMNVEV (reference sequence). The CDR3 DNA reads TGTGCCAGCAGTTCCCCGGGCTCTGAGGCTAGCTGGTATTTT. Amino acid sequence: CASSSPGSEASWYF.

J is TRBJ2-7 and V is TRBV4-3; maybe TRBD2 (5 bases). Germline lookup yields CDR1 LGHNA and CDR2 YSLEER. V dropped 0 bases and J dropped 6 bases, with 24 bases sitting between them. The CDR3 has 18 amino acids. CDR3: CASSQEKDFVGVFGEQYF. As DNA, the CDR3 is TGCGCCAGCAGCCAAGAGAAAGATTTTGTGGGAGTTTTCGGCGAGCAGTACTTC.

V is TRBV5-1 and J is TRBJ2-7; the match to TRBD1 covers 9 bases. The V and J ends lost 6 bases and 4 bases, in that order; junction bases with no gene match: 17. The CDR3 consists of 17 residues. CDR1 SGHRS and CDR2 YFSETQ come from the germline V gene. The CDR3 loop is CASNRGQGKGRTYEQYF. In DNA, the CDR3 is TGCGCCAGCAACCGGGGACAGGGTAAAGGGAGGACGTACGAGCAGTACTTC.

V usage is TRBV13 and J usage is TRBJ2-1, with TRBD2 matching 9 bases. J was trimmed by 4 bases and V by 4 bases; bases with no gene match: 11. Germline V lookup: CDR1 PRHDT, CDR2 FYEKMQ (reference sequence). This CDR3 comprises 17 residues. CDR3 sequence reads: CASSYKIAGEYYNEQFF. The CDR3 region has the DNA TGTGCCAGCAGCTACAAGATAGCGGGAGAATATTACAATGAGCAGTTCTTC.

This clone was picked up a small number of times. The gene calls are TRBV29-1 and TRBJ1-3; D not resolved. The CDR3 runs 14 residues. V lost 5 bases and J 0 bases, leaving 11 bases between the germline ends. Germline V gene data show CDR1 as SQVTM and CDR2 as ANQGSEA. The CDR3 region is CSVTGRSSGNTIYF. The CDR3 DNA follows: TGCAGCGTTACGGGTCGCAGCTCTGGAAACACCATATATTTT.

The chain recombines TRBV11-2 with TRBJ1-4; 9 bases align to TRBD1. Looked up from germline, CDR1 is SGHAT and CDR2 is FQNNGV. Trimming cost V 5 bases and J 6 bases; bases outside gene matches: 7. The CDR3 runs to 15 residues. As DNA, the CDR3 is TGTGCCAGCAGCCGGGGACAGGGCGAGTATGAAAAACTGTTTTTT. As protein: CASSRGQGEYEKLFF. Based on the CDR3 plus reference TRBV11-2 and TRBJ1-4, the full variable domain is EAGVAQSPRYKIIEKRQSVAFWCNPISGHATLYWYQQILGQGPKLLIQFQNNGVVDDSQLPKDRFSAERLKGVDSTLKIQPAKLEDSAVYLCASSRGQGEYEKLFFGSGTQLSVL.

V gene TRBV2 combines with J gene TRBJ2-1; D is possibly TRBD2 (5 bases). Deletions cut 4 bases from V and 0 bases from J, with 22 bases between. The CDR3 has 19 residues. Germline values: CDR1 SNHLY, CDR2 FYNNEI. CDR3 sequence (DNA): TGTGCCAGCAGTGTTGCGGCTAGCAATACCTCCTCCTCCTACAATGAGCAGTTCTTC. As protein: CASSVAASNTSSSYNEQFF.

This clone appeared a few times. V gene TRBV19 combines with J gene TRBJ1-5; 7 bases align to TRBD1. The CDR3 spans 14 residues. CDR1 is LNHDA, CDR2 SQIVND, per germline (reference sequence). V gave up 5 bases and J gave up 4 bases; unmatched junction bases: 5. The CDR3 coding sequence is TGTGCCAGTAGTCTGGACAGGACTAATCAGCCCCAGCATTTT. This translates into CASSLDRTNQPQHF.

This chain uses TRBV5-1 with TRBJ2-7; D possibly matches TRBD1 or TRBD2 (6 bases each). Between the trimmed V and J ends, which lost 4 bases and 2 bases, there was a span of 13 bases. Per germline, CDR1 SGHRS and CDR2 YFSETQ. The CDR3 extends over 14 amino acids. CDR3: CASSLGGPTYEQYF. The CDR3, as DNA: TGCGCCAGCAGCCTGGGGGGCCCTACCTACGAGCAGTACTTC.

This clone has a single count. The chain couples TRBV7-9 to TRBJ2-1, with D perhaps matching TRBD2 (7 bases). This CDR3 has 18 amino acids. V dropped 1 base and J dropped 1 base, with 17 bases sitting between them. Germline V gene data show CDR1 as SEHNR and CDR2 as FQNEAQ (reference sequence). CDR3 amino acids: CASSLEGGAVVSYNEQFF. As DNA, the CDR3 is TGTGCCAGCAGCTTAGAGGGGGGGGCCGTCGTTTCCTACAATGAGCAGTTCTTC.

V and J are TRBV11-2 and TRBJ2-7; possibly TRBD1 for D (6 bases). The germline CDR1 and CDR2 sequences are SGHAT and FQNNGV. This CDR3 is 15 amino acids long. Trimming took off 5 bases at V and 3 bases at J, with 17 bases between the two ends. The CDR3 sequence is CASSETTGSHYEQYF. The CDR3 coding sequence is TGTGCCAGCAGCGAGACAACAGGGTCCCACTACGAGCAGTACTTC.